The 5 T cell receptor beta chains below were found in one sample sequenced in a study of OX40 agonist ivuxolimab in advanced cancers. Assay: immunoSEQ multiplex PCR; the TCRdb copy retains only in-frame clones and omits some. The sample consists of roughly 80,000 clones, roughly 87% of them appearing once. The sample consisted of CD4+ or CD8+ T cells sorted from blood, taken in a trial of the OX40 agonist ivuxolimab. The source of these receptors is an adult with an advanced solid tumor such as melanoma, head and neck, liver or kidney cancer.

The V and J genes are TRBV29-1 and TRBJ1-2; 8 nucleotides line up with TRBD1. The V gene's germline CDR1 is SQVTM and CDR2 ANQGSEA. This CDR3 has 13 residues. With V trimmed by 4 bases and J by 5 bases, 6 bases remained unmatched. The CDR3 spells CSVGVTGGYGYTF. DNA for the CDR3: TGCAGCGTTGGAGTCACAGGGGGTTATGGCTACACCTTC.

The CDR3 protein is CASTPDPGLAVIGEQFF. CDR3 nucleotide sequence: TGTGCCAGCACCCCGGACCCGGGACTAGCGGTTATAGGTGAGCAGTTCTTC. This rearrangement joins TRBV5-4 to TRBJ2-1, with 11 bases identical to TRBD2. The CDR3 sequence is 17 residues long. Germline V gives CDR1 SGHNT, CDR2 YYREEE (reference sequence). Germline trimming cut 6 bases from V and 9 bases from J; bases unmatched to any gene: 17.

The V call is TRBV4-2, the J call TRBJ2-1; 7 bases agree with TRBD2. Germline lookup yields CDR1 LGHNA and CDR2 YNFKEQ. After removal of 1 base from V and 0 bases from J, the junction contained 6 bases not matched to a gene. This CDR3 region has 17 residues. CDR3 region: CASSQGGGRVSYNEQFF. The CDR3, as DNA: TGTGCCAGCAGCCAAGGGGGCGGGAGAGTCTCCTACAATGAGCAGTTCTTC.

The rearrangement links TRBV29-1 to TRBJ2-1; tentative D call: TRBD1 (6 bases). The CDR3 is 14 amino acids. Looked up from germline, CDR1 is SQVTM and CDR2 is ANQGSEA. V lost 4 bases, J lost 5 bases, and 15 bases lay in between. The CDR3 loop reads CSVVQGGFDNEQFF. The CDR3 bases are TGCAGCGTTGTACAAGGGGGATTCGACAATGAGCAGTTCTTC.

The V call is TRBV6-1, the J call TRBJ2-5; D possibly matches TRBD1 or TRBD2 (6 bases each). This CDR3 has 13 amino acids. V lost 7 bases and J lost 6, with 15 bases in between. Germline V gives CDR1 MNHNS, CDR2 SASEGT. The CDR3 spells CASTREGGKTQYF. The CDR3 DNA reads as TGTGCCAGCACCCGAGAAGGGGGGAAGACCCAGTACTTC.